This is a list of T cell receptor beta chains from one sample in a study of early T cells in non-severe SARS-CoV-2 infection. TCRdb reprocessed the 5' RACE reads with MiXCR, giving one entry per CDR3 protein. The sample includes some 82,000 distinct CDR3 sequences, around 6% seen only once; the top ten take about 8%. Sequencing was done on a sample of whole blood. All receptors come from an adult who was a healthcare worker with PCR-confirmed SARS-CoV-2 infection or an uninfected control (not recorded which). CDR3s include the opening cysteine and the closing phenylalanine or tryptophan. The D gene is left open where the match is weak. Only some rows state a clone size, as once, few, many or a class for expanded clones.

d_gene,abundance,v_gene,j_gene,CDR3nt,CDR3aa
TRBD2,medium-sized,TRBV27,TRBJ2-7,TGTGCCAGCAGTGCTACTAGCGGGACCTCATACGAGCAGTACTTC,CASSATSGTSYEQYF
-,-,TRBV10-1,TRBJ2-1,TGCGCCAGCAGTGAGAGCGCAGGGTCTGGGGCGCAGTTCTTC,CASSESAGSGAQFF
-,few,TRBV9,TRBJ2-5,TGTGCCAGCAGCGTAGGGGTCAGCCAAGAGACCCAGTACTTC,CASSVGVSQETQYF
TRBD2,-,TRBV4-2,TRBJ2-7,TGTGCCAGCAGCCAAGGCCCGGGGGGGAAAGAGCAGTACTTC,CASSQGPGGKEQYF
-,many,TRBV18,TRBJ1-2,TGTGCCAGCTCACCATGGCCCTTAAACTATGGCTACACCTTC,CASSPWPLNYGYTF
TRBD2,-,TRBV5-8,TRBJ2-1,TGTGCCAGCAGCTTGAGACTAGCAGGCGACAATGAGCAGTTCTTC,CASSLRLAGDNEQFF
-,-,TRBV7-9,TRBJ1-1,TGTGCCAGCAGCTCTCCGAGAAGCGGGCGTAGGAACACTGAAGCTTTCTTT,CASSSPRSGRRNTEAFF
TRBD2,-,TRBV12-3/TRBV12-4,TRBJ2-7,TGTGCCAGCAGTTTAAGGGGAGGGGCCTACGAGCAGTACTTC,CASSLRGGAYEQYF
TRBD2,many,TRBV3-1,TRBJ2-7,TGTGCCAGCAGCCGAAGCGGGAGGAGAGGTTACGAGCAGTACTTC,CASSRSGRRGYEQYF
TRBD2,few,TRBV18,TRBJ2-7,TGTGCCAGCTCTTCTAGCGGGGGTGAATTCTACGAGCAGTACTTC,CASSSSGGEFYEQYF
TRBD2,-,TRBV5-4,TRBJ2-3,TGTGCCAGCAGCTTAAGACTAGCGGGAGGTACAGATACGCAGTATTTT,CASSLRLAGGTDTQYF
-,many,TRBV5-1,TRBJ2-3,TGCGCCAGCAGCTTGGCCAACCCCACAGATACGCAGTATTTT,CASSLANPTDTQYF
TRBD1,-,TRBV10-2,TRBJ2-2,TGCGCCAGCAGTGAGATAACAGGGGCCGGGGAGCTGTTTTTT,CASSEITGAGELFF
TRBD2,medium-sized,TRBV6-5,TRBJ2-4,TGTGCCAGCAGTTACCCCCTGGGGGCTAGCGGGAAAGCCAAAAACATTCAGTACTTC,CASSYPLGASGKAKNIQYF
-,many,TRBV29-1,TRBJ1-1,TGCAGCGTTGAAAGGGGACCGAACACTGAAGCTTTCTTT,CSVERGPNTEAFF
TRBD2,few,TRBV7-8,TRBJ2-3,TGTGCCAGCAGATTGAGCGGGGCCCCGGTTAAAGATACGCAGTATTTT,CASRLSGAPVKDTQYF
-,few,TRBV7-2,TRBJ2-2,TGTGCCAGCAGCTTGATGACGGGGGCGAACACCGGGGAGCTGTTTTTT,CASSLMTGANTGELFF
-,few,TRBV10-3,TRBJ1-1,TGTGCCATCAGTGGGGTCAACAGTGGCACTGAAGCTTTCTTT,CAISGVNSGTEAFF
-,many,TRBV30,TRBJ2-6,TGTGCTTGTGATGGAGTCTTCGGGGCCAACGTCCTGACTTTC,CACDGVFGANVLTF
TRBD2,few,TRBV6-6,TRBJ2-7,TGTGCCAGTAGCGGGAACTCCTACGAGCAGTACTTC,CASSGNSYEQYF
-,-,TRBV12-3/TRBV12-4,TRBJ1-1,TGTGCCAGCAGTCAACAGGGGAACACTGAAGCTTTCTTT,CASSQQGNTEAFF
TRBD2,-,TRBV6-2/TRBV6-3,TRBJ2-5,TGTGCCAGCAGTTCCGTACTAGCGGGAGTAAAGACCCAGTACTTC,CASSSVLAGVKTQYF
TRBD1,-,TRBV4-1,TRBJ2-2,TGCGCCAGCAGCCAATACACCGGGACAGGGGGCACCGGGGAGCTGTTTTTT,CASSQYTGTGGTGELFF
-,many,TRBV4-3,TRBJ1-4,TGCGCCAGCAGCCAAAGACAGCCGACTAATGAAAAACTGTTTTTT,CASSQRQPTNEKLFF
TRBD1,many,TRBV6-1,TRBJ2-7,TGTGCCAGCAGTGAAGGGGGACAGGGGTGGCACGAGCAGTACTTC,CASSEGGQGWHEQYF
-,-,TRBV11-2,TRBJ1-1,TGTGCCAGCAGCAAGAACCCCCCTGAAGCTTTCTTT,CASSKNPPEAFF
TRBD1,few,TRBV6-2/TRBV6-3,TRBJ1-5,TGTGCCAGCAGGGGGACAGGGGCTTATAGCAATCAGCCCCAGCATTTT,CASRGTGAYSNQPQHF
-,-,TRBV2,TRBJ1-6,TGTGCCAGCAGTTACGCTCCAGAGGGGCCAAGATCACCCCTCTACTTT,CASSYAPEGPRSPLYF
-,-,TRBV19,TRBJ2-5,TGTGCCAGTAGTCTAACTCCGTACCAAGAGACCCAGTACTTC,CASSLTPYQETQYF
-,few,TRBV27,TRBJ2-1,TGTGCCAGCAGTTTATCGAAGGGTAATGAGCAGTTCTTC,CASSLSKGNEQFF
-,-,TRBV14,TRBJ2-5,TGTGCCAGCAGCCCTCACAGGGACCGAAAAGAGACCCAGTACTTC,CASSPHRDRKETQYF